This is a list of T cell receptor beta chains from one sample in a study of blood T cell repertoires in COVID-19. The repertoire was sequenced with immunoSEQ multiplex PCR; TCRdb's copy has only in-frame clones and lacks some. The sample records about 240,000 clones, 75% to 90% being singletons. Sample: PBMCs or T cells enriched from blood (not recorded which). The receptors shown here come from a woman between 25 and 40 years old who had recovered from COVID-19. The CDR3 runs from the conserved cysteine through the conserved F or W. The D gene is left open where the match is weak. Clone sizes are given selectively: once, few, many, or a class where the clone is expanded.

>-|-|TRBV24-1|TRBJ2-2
TGTGCCACCAGTGATCTTACCGGACAGAACCCGAACACCGGGGAGCTGTTTTTT
CATSDLTGQNPNTGELFF
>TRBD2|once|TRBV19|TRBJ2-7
TGTGCCAGTAGTATAGGACTAGCGGGAGTTGGCGAGCAGTACTTC
CASSIGLAGVGEQYF
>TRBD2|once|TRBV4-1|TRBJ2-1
TGCGCCAGCAGCCAGGACGCCCTACTAGCGGGAGTGGTAAATGAGCAGTTCTTC
CASSQDALLAGVVNEQFF
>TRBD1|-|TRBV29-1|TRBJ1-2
TGCAGCGCGGGGACAGGGGAGGGTCGCGGCTACACCTTC
CSAGTGEGRGYTF
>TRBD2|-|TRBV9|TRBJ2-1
TGTGCCAGCAGTCTAGCGGGATCTTCCTACAATGAGCAGTTCTTC
CASSLAGSSYNEQFF
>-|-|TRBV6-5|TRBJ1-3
TGTGCCAGCCGGGACACGCACTCTGGAAACACCATATATTTT
CASRDTHSGNTIYF
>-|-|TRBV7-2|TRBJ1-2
TGTGCCAGCTATACAGGGTTCTATGGCTACACCTTC
CASYTGFYGYTF
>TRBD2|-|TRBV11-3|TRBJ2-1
TGTGCCAGCAGCGGCGGGAGTAGGTACAATGAGCAGTTCTTC
CASSGGSRYNEQFF
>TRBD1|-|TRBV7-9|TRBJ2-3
TGTGCCAGCAGCCTAGACAGGGTATCGGATACGCAGTATTTT
CASSLDRVSDTQYF
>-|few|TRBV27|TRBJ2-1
TGTGCCAGCAGCGACGGGGGCTCCTACAATGAGCAGTTCTTC
CASSDGGSYNEQFF
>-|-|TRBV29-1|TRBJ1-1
TGCAGCGTTGCTCGCACTGAAGCTTTCTTT
CSVARTEAFF
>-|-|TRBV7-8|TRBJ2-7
TGTGCCAGCACTCAGAATCCAGGGTTCTACGAGCAGTACTTC
CASTQNPGFYEQYF
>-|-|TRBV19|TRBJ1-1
TGTGCCAGTAGCCCTTTAGGCGGGAACACTGAAGCTTTCTTT
CASSPLGGNTEAFF
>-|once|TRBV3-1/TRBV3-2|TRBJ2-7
TGTGCCAGCAGCCAAGATATAGCCAGGGTCTACGAGCAGTACTTC
CASSQDIARVYEQYF
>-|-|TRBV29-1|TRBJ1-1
TGCAGCCCAGTTCACGGGGGGAACACTGAAGCTTTCTTT
CSPVHGGNTEAFF
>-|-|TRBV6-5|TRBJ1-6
TGTGCCAGCAGAGCGGGGGGGTACTATAATTCACCCCTCCACTTT
CASRAGGYYNSPLHF